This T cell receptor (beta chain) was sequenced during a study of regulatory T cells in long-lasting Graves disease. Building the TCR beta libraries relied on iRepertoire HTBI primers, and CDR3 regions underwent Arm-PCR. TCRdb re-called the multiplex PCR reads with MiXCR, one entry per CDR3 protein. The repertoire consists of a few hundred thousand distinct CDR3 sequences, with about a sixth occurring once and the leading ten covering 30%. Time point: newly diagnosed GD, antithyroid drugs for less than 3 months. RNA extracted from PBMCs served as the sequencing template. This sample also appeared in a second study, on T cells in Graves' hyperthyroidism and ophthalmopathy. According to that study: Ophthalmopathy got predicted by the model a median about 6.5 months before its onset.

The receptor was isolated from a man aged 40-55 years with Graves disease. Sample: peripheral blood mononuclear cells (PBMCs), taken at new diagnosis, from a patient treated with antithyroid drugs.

The CDR3 nucleotides read TGTGCCATCAGGAAACAGGGGGCAACCTACAATGAGCAGTTCTTC. Its translation: CAIRKQGATYNEQFF. The rearrangement joins TRBV10-3 to TRBJ2-1, with 9 bases fitting TRBD1. CDR3 size: 15 residues. CDR1 is ENHRY, CDR2 SYGVKD, per germline. J was trimmed by 2 bases and V by 6 bases; bases with no gene match: 5.